This T cell receptor (beta chain) was profiled in a study of identical twins. This clonotype has more than one count but fewer than ten. TCRdb reanalysed the 5' RACE reads using MiXCR and keeps one entry per CDR3 protein. The repertoire includes approximately 600,000 distinct CDR3 sequences, roughly 9.5% of them detected once, and around 3.2% sits in the top ten. Healthy Caucasians were all of the donors. The germline gives CDR1 SQVTM, CDR2 ANQGSEA. This CDR3 region has 12 residues. Trimming took 0 bases from V and 2 from J, leaving 4 bases between them. These data were also reused for a study on yellow fever vaccine responses in identical twins.

Sequences were obtained from PBMCs. This chain uses TRBV29-1 with TRBJ1-1; no clear D gene. The origin of this receptor is a young woman in good health. DNA of the CDR3: TGCAGCGTTGAAGATCCCAACACTGAAGCTTTCTTT. Amino acid sequence: CSVEDPNTEAFF.